One and the same sample provided the 30 T cell receptor beta chains below, sequenced in a study of cytomegalovirus exposure and HLA in healthy donors. 60 Vbeta and 13 Jbeta primers were used in PCR. Method: immunoSEQ multiplex PCR; TCRdb's copy keeps in-frame clones and lacks some. The repertoire holds some 97,000 clones, with 75% to 85% as singletons. Material for sequencing was PBMCs. The source of these receptors is a woman younger than 35 in good health and CMV-seronegative.

The chain carries TRBV5-5 and TRBJ1-4; D not resolved. There are 15 residues in the CDR3. The germline CDR1 and CDR2 sequences are SGHKS and YYEKEE (reference sequence). Trimming took 4 bases from V and 8 from J, leaving 18 bases between them. This chain's CDR3 is CASSADPRGREKLFF. The CDR3 bases are TGTGCCAGCAGCGCGGACCCCCGCGGGAGGGAAAAACTGTTTTTT.

This chain uses TRBV9 with TRBJ2-3, with 10 bases matching TRBD2. The germline gives CDR1 SGDLS, CDR2 YYNGEE. Trimming cost V 7 bases and J 7 bases; bases outside gene matches: 9. This CDR3 comprises 14 residues. The CDR3 DNA reads as TGTGCCAGCGGAACTAGCGGGAAGGAATATACGCAGTATTTT. Translation gives CASGTSGKEYTQYF.

The chain uses TRBV6-1 and TRBJ1-1; D unclear. This CDR3 is 13 amino acids long. CDR1 and CDR2 (germline): MNHNS, SASEGT. V lost 2 bases to trimming and J lost 1 base, with 5 bases between them. CDR3 sequence reads: CASSEQSNTEAFF. The DNA of the CDR3 is TGTGCCAGCAGTGAACAGTCGAACACTGAAGCTTTCTTT.

The chain employs TRBV7-2 and TRBJ2-1, with 12 bases matching TRBD2. Per the germline V gene, CDR1 is SGHTA and CDR2 is FQGNSA. J lost 9 bases, V lost 4 bases, and 7 bases had no gene match. This CDR3 region has 15 residues. CDR3 sequence (DNA): TGTGCCAGCAGCTCGCTGACTAGCGGGGGTGTTGAGCAGTTCTTC. Protein sequence: CASSSLTSGGVEQFF.

As to this clone: The junction does not match germline at one end; this may be a read error. The chain joins TRBV4-1 to TRBJ2-7; maybe TRBD2 (5 bases). This CDR3 has 13 amino acids. In germline, CDR1 is MGHRA, CDR2 YSYEKL. CDR3 in amino acids: CASSQDPEDEQCF. The CDR3 coding sequence is TGCGCCAGCAGCCAAGATCCGGAGGACGAGCAGTGCTTC.

This clone was detected once. This sample also contains other DNA sequences that code for the same CDR3. The CDR3 coding sequence is TGCAGCGTTGAAGTAGGGGTCGAGCAGTACTTC. Amino acid sequence: CSVEVGVEQYF. This chain joins TRBV29-1 and TRBJ2-7, with D maybe TRBD1 (5 bases). CDR3 length: 11 residues. Germline V gene data show CDR1 as SQVTM and CDR2 as ANQGSEA. Trimming left V 1 base short and J 6 bases short, with 7 bases between.

This clone was seen only a few times. The chain combines TRBV4-3 with TRBJ2-3; D is perhaps TRBD2 (5 bases). Germline lookup yields CDR1 LGHNA and CDR2 YSLEER. CDR3 size: 15 residues. Trimming shortened V by 0 bases and J by 4 bases, and 11 bases separated the two germline ends. The CDR3 region is CASSQELVNPDTQYF. The CDR3 DNA sequence: TGCGCCAGCAGCCAAGAACTAGTTAACCCAGATACGCAGTATTTT.

This CDR3 is CASSLTQGGRDGYTF. As DNA, the CDR3 is TGCGCCAGCAGCTTAACACAGGGGGGTAGGGATGGCTACACCTTC. The chain uses TRBV5-1 and TRBJ1-2; TRBD1 agrees at 8 bases. Looked up from germline, CDR1 is SGHRS and CDR2 is YFSETQ. Trimming removed 2 bases from V and 6 bases from J; junction bases left unmatched: 9. The CDR3 has 15 residues.

This chain uses TRBV28 with TRBJ2-1, with a tentative D call TRBD1 (5 bases). In germline, CDR1 is MDHEN, CDR2 SYDVKM. The V end lost 7 bases, the J end lost 1 base, and 14 bases lay between the germline ends. The CDR3 spans 15 residues. CDR3 nucleotides: TGTGCCAGCACCACATCTGGGGCTTCCTACAATGAGCAGTTCTTC. Translation: CASTTSGASYNEQFF.

This chain uses TRBV28 with TRBJ1-1; D call uncertain. The V and J ends lost 3 bases and 1 base respectively, with 6 bases between them. The germline V gene encodes CDR1 MDHEN and CDR2 SYDVKM. The CDR3 length is 13 residues. Here the CDR3 reads CASSLLQNTEAFF. DNA for the CDR3: TGTGCCAGCAGTTTGTTACAGAACACTGAAGCTTTCTTT.

The chain joins TRBV9 to TRBJ2-1; D is undetermined. Germline assignment: CDR1 SGDLS and CDR2 YYNGEE. CDR3 length: 14 residues. Deletions cut 0 bases from V and 6 bases from J, with 10 bases between. CDR3 region: CASSVDTDLNEQFF. The CDR3 nucleotides read TGTGCCAGCAGCGTAGATACAGACCTCAATGAGCAGTTCTTC.

This chain links TRBV28 with TRBJ1-4; TRBD1 matches at 8 bases. CDR1 and CDR2 (germline): MDHEN, SYDVKM. Losses at the gene ends were 3 bases for V and 0 bases for J; bases not matched to a gene: 3. The CDR3 sequence is 16 residues long. CDR3: CASSLGQDATNEKLFF. Here the CDR3 DNA reads TGTGCCAGCAGTTTGGGACAGGATGCAACTAATGAAAAACTGTTTTTT.

The chain couples TRBV29-1 to TRBJ2-3; 9 bases are a match to TRBD1. Germline V CDR1 and CDR2: SQVTM, ANQGSEA. The V gene end was trimmed by 2 bases and the J gene end by 5 bases; junction bases not matched to a gene: 5. The CDR3 extends over 14 amino acids. The CDR3 sequence is CSVEPGQGLDTQYF. For the CDR3, the DNA is TGCAGCGTTGAACCGGGACAGGGTTTAGATACGCAGTATTTT.

This clone was observed a handful of times. The genes are TRBV5-1 and TRBJ2-4, with D perhaps matching TRBD2 (5 bases). Trimming left V 0 bases short and J 0 bases short, with 10 bases between. Germline CDR1 is SGHRS and CDR2 is YFSETQ. The CDR3 runs 16 residues. The CDR3 here is CASSLGAGLAKNIQYF. DNA for the CDR3: TGCGCCAGCAGCTTGGGTGCGGGTCTAGCCAAAAACATTCAGTACTTC.

Turning to this clone: A junction boundary mismatches the germline segment, possibly from a read error. The chain couples TRBV7-9 to TRBJ1-2, with D possibly TRBD1 on 6 matching bases. Germline V CDR1 and CDR2: SEHNR, FQNEAQ (reference sequence). The CDR3 extends over 13 amino acids. The CDR3 loop is CSSRDDRTYGYTF. CDR3 nucleotide sequence: TGTTCCAGCAGAGACGACAGGACCTATGGCTACACCTTC. The entire variable domain, with the rest obtained from reference TRBV7-9 and TRBJ1-2, is as follows: DTGVSQNPRHKITKRGQNVTFRCDPISEHNRLYWYRQTLGQGPEFLTYFQNEAQLEKSRLLSDRFSAERPKGSFSTLEIQRTEQGDSAMYLCSSRDDRTYGYTFGSGTRLTVV.

J is TRBJ1-2 and V is TRBV28; D uncertain. Germline CDR1 reads MDHEN; CDR2 reads SYDVKM. The CDR3 spans 14 residues. V was cut by 4 bases and J by 4 bases, with 13 bases left in between. Here the CDR3 reads CASSSPAGAYGYTF. Written as DNA, the CDR3 is TGTGCCAGCAGTTCACCCGCGGGTGCCTATGGCTACACCTTC.

This chain connects TRBV10-2 to TRBJ1-1, with D perhaps TRBD1 (6 bases). This CDR3 is built from 16 residues. Germline V gene lookup returns CDR1 WSHSY and CDR2 SAAADI. V was pared by 1 base and J by 3 bases, with 15 bases between. The CDR3 sequence: CASSEFLGAYYTEAFF. DNA for the CDR3: TGCGCCAGCAGTGAGTTTCTGGGGGCTTACTACACTGAAGCTTTCTTT.

This chain joins TRBV11-3 and TRBJ1-1; D is ambiguous. V was trimmed by 0 bases and J by 8 bases, leaving 10 bases between them. This CDR3 has 13 amino acids. Germline CDR1 and CDR2: SGHNT and YENEEA. CDR3 in DNA: TGTGCCAGCAGCTTAGAATCCGGGGAGGAAGCTTTCTTT. Its translation: CASSLESGEEAFF.

This clone was detected once. The chain joins TRBV11-2 to TRBJ1-6, with 7 bases aligning to TRBD1. The ends lost 5 bases at V and 4 bases at J; junction bases unmatched: 8. Per the germline V gene, CDR1 is SGHAT and CDR2 is FQNNGV. The CDR3 is made up of 16 amino acids. The CDR3 loop is CASSRRDSFYNSPLHF. DNA for the CDR3: TGTGCCAGCAGCCGGAGGGACAGCTTTTATAATTCACCCCTCCACTTT.

The gene calls are TRBV6-1 and TRBJ2-1; 10 bases map to TRBD2. Germline CDR1 and CDR2: MNHNS and SASEGT. The CDR3 spans 16 residues. J lost 7 bases, V lost 3 bases, and 9 bases had no gene match. CDR3 sequence reads: CASSDRGLASPNEQFF. The CDR3 DNA follows: TGTGCCAGCAGTGATAGGGGACTAGCGTCCCCGAATGAGCAGTTCTTC.

The sample holds a few counts of this clone. The gene calls are TRBV7-6 and TRBJ1-4; 9 bases line up with TRBD1. In germline, CDR1 is SGHVS, CDR2 FNYEAQ. The CDR3 runs 15 residues. V trimming: 2 bases; J trimming: 6 bases; junction bases outside the gene matches: 4. The CDR3 reads CASSLYRGRDEKLFF. CDR3 DNA sequence: TGTGCCAGCAGCTTATACAGGGGGCGCGATGAAAAACTGTTTTTT. The entire variable domain, with the rest obtained from reference TRBV7-6 and TRBJ1-4, is as follows: GAGVSQSPRYKVTKRGQDVALRCDPISGHVSLYWYRQALGQGPEFLTYFNYEAQQDKSGLPNDRFSAERPEGSISTLTIQRTEQRDSAMYRCASSLYRGRDEKLFFGSGTQLSVL.

The rearrangement links TRBV30 to TRBJ1-1; D is perhaps TRBD1 (5 bases). Trimming removed 6 bases at V and 3 bases at J, with 14 bases between. The CDR3 contains 13 residues. CDR1 is GTSNPN and CDR2 is SVGIG in the germline V gene (reference sequence). CDR3 DNA sequence: TGTGCCTGCGACCCGTGGGGGGACACTGAAGCTTTCTTT. This translates into CACDPWGDTEAFF. Filled out from reference TRBV30 and TRBJ1-1, the complete variable domain reads SQTIHQWPATLVQPVGSPLSLECTVEGTSNPNLYWYRQAAGRGLQLLFYSVGIGQISSEVPQNLSASRPQDRQFILSSKKLLLSDSGFYLCACDPWGDTEAFFGQGTRLTVV.

The genes are TRBV7-9 and TRBJ1-1; the D is unclear. The CDR3 totals 12 residues. Germline loops: CDR1 SEHNR, CDR2 FQNEAQ (reference sequence). The V gene lost 3 bases and the J gene lost 10 bases, with 12 bases spanning the gap. The CDR3: CASSFIPERAFF. The DNA for the CDR3 is TGTGCCAGCAGCTTCATCCCCGAGAGAGCTTTCTTT.

A few counts support this clone. This chain uses TRBV4-3 with TRBJ1-3; 7 bases line up with TRBD1. Germline V lookup: CDR1 LGHNA, CDR2 YSLEER. J was trimmed by 2 bases and V by 5 bases; bases with no gene match: 3. The CDR3 is made up of 14 amino acids. As DNA, the CDR3 is TGCGCCAGCAGCTACAGGGGCCCTGGAAACACCATATATTTT. Amino acid sequence: CASSYRGPGNTIYF.

On this clone: Germline and junction disagree at one end, which may indicate a read error. The V gene is TRBV10-3, the J gene TRBJ1-5; no clear D. From germline, CDR1 is ENHRY and CDR2 SYGVKD. The CDR3 contains 13 residues. CDR3 DNA sequence: TGTGCCATCAGCGGGGATAGCGATCAGCCCCAGCATTTT. Protein: CAISGDSDQPQHF.

Details on this clone: The junction departs from germline at one end; a sequencing error may be responsible. The chain combines TRBV7-9 with TRBJ2-7, with D perhaps matching TRBD2 (6 bases). CDR3 length: 15 amino acids. CDR1 SEHNR and CDR2 FQNEAQ come from the germline V gene (reference sequence). CDR3 sequence reads: CSSSAIAVESYEQYF. The CDR3 DNA sequence: TGTTCCAGCAGCGCAATAGCGGTAGAATCCTACGAGCAGTACTTC.

The J gene is TRBJ1-5, the V gene TRBV18; TRBD1 matches at 7 bases. Trimming cost V 4 bases and J 0 bases; bases outside gene matches: 3. Germline V lookup: CDR1 KGHSH, CDR2 LQKENI. This CDR3 comprises 15 residues. The CDR3 region is CASSRTGYSNQPQHF. The CDR3 nucleotides are TGTGCCAGCTCACGGACAGGATATAGCAATCAGCCCCAGCATTTT.

The rearrangement uses TRBV2 and TRBJ2-7; D is perhaps TRBD1 (6 bases). V gave up 6 bases and J gave up 0 bases, with 12 bases separating them. This CDR3 is built from 14 residues. From germline, CDR1 is SNHLY and CDR2 FYNNEI. The CDR3 sequence is CASRNRVASYEQYF. The DNA for the CDR3 is TGTGCCAGCAGAAACAGGGTCGCCTCCTACGAGCAGTACTTC.

The V call is TRBV29-1, the J call TRBJ2-5; 7 nucleotides line up with TRBD1. The germline CDR1 and CDR2 sequences are SQVTM and ANQGSEA. The CDR3 has 16 amino acids. Trimming cost V 6 bases and J 4 bases; bases outside gene matches: 17. The CDR3 nucleotides are TGCAGCGTCGTCAGACAAGGAAGGTCAGGGGGAGAGACCCAGTACTTC. Translated, it gives CSVVRQGRSGGETQYF.

This chain joins TRBV4-3 and TRBJ1-4; D perhaps matches TRBD1 (6 bases). The CDR3 loop spans 18 amino acids. Trimming shortened V by 0 bases and J by 3 bases, and 17 bases separated the two germline ends. Germline CDR1 and CDR2: LGHNA and YSLEER. DNA of the CDR3: TGCGCCAGCAGCCAAGATTACCCGACAGGACGGGCTAATGAAAAACTGTTTTTT. Its translation is CASSQDYPTGRANEKLFF.